This passage covers 21 T cell receptor beta chains from one sample sequenced in a study of T-cell memory formation after mild COVID-19. TCRdb reanalysed the 5' RACE reads using MiXCR and keeps one entry per CDR3 protein. The sample yields approximately 150,000 distinct CDR3 sequences, roughly 21% seen once. The sample taken for sequencing was PBMCs or a T cell subset sorted from them (not recorded which). The receptor set was obtained from an adult woman who had mild COVID-19 (a few samples of this study predate the infection). Cell type and time point are not known.

The chain uses TRBV15 and TRBJ2-4; D possibly corresponds to TRBD1 (6 bases). Looked up from germline, CDR1 is LNHNV and CDR2 is YYDKDF (reference sequence). Trimming took off 3 bases at V and 6 bases at J, with 15 bases between the two ends. CDR3 length: 15 residues. The DNA for the CDR3 is TGTGCCACCAGCAGTTTCGGGACCAGGGGAAACATTCAGTACTTC. Protein: CATSSFGTRGNIQYF.

V and J are TRBV6-6 and TRBJ2-3; D ambiguous. This CDR3 is 14 amino acids long. Germline CDR1 reads MNHNY; CDR2 reads SVGAGI (reference sequence). Trimming cost V 2 bases and J 2 bases, with 8 bases left between them. The CDR3 sequence is CASSYGRDTDTQYF. The CDR3 nucleotides read TGTGCCAGCAGTTACGGCAGAGACACAGATACGCAGTATTTT.

This clonotype was seen only a few times. This chain connects TRBV19 to TRBJ2-7, with TRBD2 matching 8 bases. The CDR3 runs to 17 residues. CDR1 and CDR2 (germline): LNHDA, SQIVND (reference sequence). Trimming at V came to 5 bases and at J to 5 bases, leaving 17 bases not matched to a gene. CDR3 DNA: TGTGCCAGTAGTCGCAGCGGGAGAGCCACGGCCACCCACGAGCAGTACTTC. Its translation is CASSRSGRATATHEQYF. The variable domain in full, with the rest retrieved from reference TRBV19 and TRBJ2-7, is DGGITQSPKYLFRKEGQNVTLSCEQNLNHDAMYWYRQDPGQGLRLIYYSQIVNDFQKGDIAEGYSVSREKKESFPLTVTSAQKNPTAFYLCASSRSGRATATHEQYFGPGTRLTVT.

The table lists this clonotype with a few counts. The chain employs TRBV7-2 and TRBJ2-7; possible D gene TRBD1, 6 bases. This CDR3 is built from 12 residues. Trimming took off 5 bases at V and 3 bases at J, with 8 bases between the two ends. Germline V gene data show CDR1 as SGHTA and CDR2 as FQGNSA. CDR3 DNA: TGTGCCAGCAGCAAGACAGGCTACGAGCAGTACTTC. Translating it yields CASSKTGYEQYF.

This clonotype has a handful of counts. The chain couples TRBV18 to TRBJ2-1, with TRBD1 matching 7 bases. J lost 4 bases, V lost 4 bases, and 7 bases had no gene match. The V gene's germline CDR1 is KGHSH and CDR2 LQKENI. The CDR3 totals 15 residues. CDR3 nucleotide sequence: TGTGCCAGCTCACGCGCCGGGACAGATTACAATGAGCAGTTCTTC. Encoded protein: CASSRAGTDYNEQFF.

In its sample, this clonotype was seen a few times. V gene TRBV5-1 combines with J gene TRBJ2-7; D is unclear. Germline CDR1 is SGHRS and CDR2 is YFSETQ. The CDR3 runs to 13 residues. Trimming removed 4 bases from V and 4 bases from J, with 12 bases in between. CDR3 nucleotide sequence: TGCGCCAGCAGCCCATCAGCCCGGTACGAGCAGTACTTC. It yields the protein CASSPSARYEQYF.

This chain uses TRBV29-1 with TRBJ2-1; D possibly corresponds to TRBD2 (6 bases). V was cut by 1 base and J by 10 bases, with 11 bases left in between. The CDR3 has 12 residues. The germline gives CDR1 SQVTM, CDR2 ANQGSEA. The CDR3 DNA reads TGCAGCGTTGAAGCCGGACTACTCGAGCAGTTCTTC. This gives the protein CSVEAGLLEQFF.

V is TRBV20-1 and J is TRBJ2-3; D unresolved. The CDR3 sequence is 13 residues long. V shed 3 bases and J shed 1 base, with 8 bases lying between them. Germline V gives CDR1 DFQATT, CDR2 SNEGSKA (reference sequence). DNA for the CDR3: TGCAGTGCTAGTCGGCCAGGCACAGATACGCAGTATTTT. This sequence encodes CSASRPGTDTQYF.

This clonotype was seen at least ten times. The chain recombines TRBV29-1 with TRBJ2-5; D not resolved. CDR3 length: 13 amino acids. Germline V lookup: CDR1 SQVTM, CDR2 ANQGSEA. V was shortened by 1 base and J by 2 bases, with 8 bases between the two germline ends. The CDR3, as DNA: TGCAGCGTTGAAGGAGGCAGACAAGAGACCCAGTACTTC. Its translation: CSVEGGRQETQYF.

This clonotype was observed a few times. The gene calls are TRBV24-1 and TRBJ2-1, with 9 positions matching TRBD1. This CDR3 region has 16 residues. V gave up 3 bases and J gave up 7 bases; unmatched junction bases: 9. Per the germline V gene, CDR1 is KGHDR and CDR2 is SFDVKD. This chain's CDR3 is CATSDTGTGKRNEQFF. In DNA, the CDR3 is TGTGCCACCAGTGATACCGGGACAGGGAAGAGGAATGAGCAGTTCTTC.

The chain joins TRBV30 to TRBJ1-1, with D hard to call. V lost 2 bases and J lost 6, with 13 bases in between. Germline V CDR1 and CDR2: GTSNPN, SVGIG (reference sequence). The CDR3 consists of 13 residues. The CDR3 DNA is TGTGCCTGGAGTAGGAGGGCAGGCGCTGAAGCTTTCTTT. Amino acid sequence: CAWSRRAGAEAFF. Complete variable domain (other parts from reference TRBV30 and TRBJ1-1): SQTIHQWPATLVQPVGSPLSLECTVEGTSNPNLYWYRQAAGRGLQLLFYSVGIGQISSEVPQNLSASRPQDRQFILSSKKLLLSDSGFYLCAWSRRAGAEAFFGQGTRLTVV.

This clonotype has only a few counts. The chain links TRBV7-2 to TRBJ2-3; possibly TRBD1 for D (5 bases). V shed 3 bases and J shed 4 bases, with 11 bases lying between them. The CDR3 runs 14 residues. The germline V gene has CDR1 SGHTA and CDR2 FQGNSA. The CDR3 here is CASSFTGVSDTQYF. CDR3 sequence (DNA): TGTGCCAGCAGCTTTACAGGAGTATCAGATACGCAGTATTTT. The variable domain in full, completed from reference TRBV7-2 and TRBJ2-3, reads GAGVSQSPSNKVTEKGKDVELRCDPISGHTALYWYRQSLGQGLEFLIYFQGNSAPDKSGLPSDRFSAERTGGSVSTLTIQRTQQEDSAVYLCASSFTGVSDTQYFGPGTRLTVL.

V is TRBV24-1 and J is TRBJ1-1; D remains ambiguous. The V end was cut by 5 bases, the J end by 1 base, with 7 bases between. The germline gives CDR1 KGHDR, CDR2 SFDVKD. The CDR3 is 13 residues long. The CDR3 DNA sequence: TGTGCCACCAGTGCAGGAGCGAACACTGAAGCTTTCTTT. It yields the protein CATSAGANTEAFF.

As for this clonotype: One junction end disagrees with the germline gene, perhaps due to a read error. This CDR3 is CATSDPGQTNEELFF. As DNA, the CDR3 is TGTGCCACCAGTGACCCGGGACAGACTAATGAAGAACTGTTTTTT. The chain couples TRBV24-1 to TRBJ1-4; 7 bases match TRBD1. Germline V gene lookup returns CDR1 KGHDR and CDR2 SFDVKD. The CDR3 covers 15 residues.

The chain employs TRBV12-3 or TRBV12-4 and TRBJ2-7, with TRBD2 matching over 9 bases. Germline trimming cut 6 bases from V and 5 bases from J; bases unmatched to any gene: 5. The CDR3 is 13 residues long. CDR3 in DNA: TGTGCCAGCAGGAGCGGGGGGACGCACGAGCAGTACTTC. As protein: CASRSGGTHEQYF.

This clonotype has a handful of counts. The rearrangement uses TRBV6-2 or TRBV6-3 and TRBJ2-3, with D unresolved. Germline V gives CDR1 MNHEY, CDR2 SVGEGT. V was trimmed by 1 base and J by 6 bases, leaving 8 bases between them. The CDR3 consists of 13 residues. The CDR3 DNA reads TGTGCCAGCAGTTACTTAGAAGGGGATACGCAGTATTTT. Protein sequence: CASSYLEGDTQYF.

This clonotype is termed medium-sized. This chain connects TRBV7-9 to TRBJ2-5; no firm D call. The CDR3 is made up of 12 amino acids. V gave up 0 bases and J gave up 5 bases, with 4 bases separating them. From germline, CDR1 is SEHNR and CDR2 FQNEAQ (reference sequence). The CDR3 sequence is CASSLAGETQYF. For the CDR3, the DNA is TGTGCCAGCAGCTTAGCAGGGGAGACCCAGTACTTC.

The table lists this clonotype with a few counts. V is TRBV6-5 and J is TRBJ2-1, with 13 bases lining up with TRBD2. CDR3 size: 16 residues. J was trimmed by 7 bases and V by 5 bases; bases with no gene match: 8. Germline V CDR1 and CDR2: MNHEY, SVGAGI. CDR3: CASSRLAGGLKNEQFF. The CDR3 region has the DNA TGTGCCAGCAGTCGACTAGCGGGGGGCCTTAAGAATGAGCAGTTCTTC.

This chain links TRBV6-6 with TRBJ1-5; no firm D call. Germline CDR1 and CDR2: MNHNY and SVGAGI (reference sequence). The CDR3 has 13 residues. V shed 6 bases and J shed 7 bases, with 13 bases lying between them. The CDR3 is CASRPTIRQPQHF. CDR3 bases: TGTGCCAGCAGGCCGACAATTAGGCAGCCCCAGCATTTT.

Only a few counts were recorded for this clonotype. This chain uses TRBV5-1 with TRBJ2-3; maybe TRBD1 (5 bases). The CDR3 contains 14 residues. Germline CDR1 SGHRS, CDR2 YFSETQ. V was shortened by 7 bases and J by 4 bases, with 16 bases between the two germline ends. The CDR3 protein is CASCRQTHADTQYF. CDR3 DNA: TGCGCCAGCTGTCGACAGACGCACGCAGATACGCAGTATTTT. Together with reference TRBV5-1 and TRBJ2-3, the CDR3 gives the full variable domain: KAGVTQTPRYLIKTRGQQVTLSCSPISGHRSVSWYQQTPGQGLQFLFEYFSETQRNKGNFPGRFSGRQFSNSRSEMNVSTLELGDSALYLCASCRQTHADTQYFGPGTRLTVL.

The DNA for the CDR3 is TGTGCCAGCAGCTCACGGACAGGGTTGAGCACCGGGGAGCTGTTTTTT. Its translation is CASSSRTGLSTGELFF. The rearrangement uses TRBV7-3 and TRBJ2-2; TRBD1 matches 8 bases. Looked up from germline, CDR1 is SGHTA and CDR2 is FQGTGA. This CDR3 contains 16 residues. The ends lost 4 bases at V and 4 bases at J; junction bases unmatched: 8.